The clone carrying this TCR beta chain was picked up one time. Its cognate antigen is unknown. The CDR3 is made up of 16 amino acids. Germline lookup yields CDR1 SGDLS and CDR2 YYNGEE. V was shortened by 3 bases and J by 1 base, with 16 bases between the two germline ends. Profiling relied on immunoSEQ multiplex PCR, and the TCRdb table lists in-frame clones only, not all of them. The repertoire consists of about 12,000 clones, with around 78% occurring once and the leading ten covering 2% to 2.5%. The entry originates in a study of chemoradiotherapy in HPV16-positive cancers. Overall study results and limits: Candidate HPV-specific clones and E7-related TCR motifs grew in tumor during treatment.

Repeated repertoire sampling spanned the course of chemoradiotherapy. Sampling was conducted from a patient who underwent chemoradiotherapy. This chain uses TRBV9 with TRBJ1-1, with D perhaps matching TRBD1 (5 bases). This sequence was found in a human donor with HPV-associated anogenital cancer. CDR3 sequence: CASSDSRTQTNTEAFF. The CDR3 DNA reads as TGTGCCAGCAGCGACTCAAGGACACAGACGAACACTGAAGCTTTCTTT.